This TCR beta chain was identified during a study of cytomegalovirus exposure and HLA in healthy donors. Study-level points and caveats: Association of a missense DCLRE1C variant with TCR beta V- and J-gene trimming was reported in a later analysis. The investigators catalogued 150 or so TCR beta chains as cytomegalovirus-associated. Presence/absence analyses assumed roughly uniform sequencing depth across donors. In the analysis, some V segments, TRBV6-2 and TRBV6-3 included, were excluded as indistinguishable.

Comment on this clone: As yet, its antigen is unknown.

The CDR3 has 15 amino acids. Germline lookup yields CDR1 GTSNPN and CDR2 SVGIG (reference sequence). Trimming left V 4 bases short and J 2 bases short, with 14 bases between. The primer mix had 60 Vbeta and 13 Jbeta primers. Assay used: immunoSEQ multiplex PCR; TCRdb lists only in-frame clones, some missing. Here the sample spans under 200,000 clones, around three quarters being singletons. V gene TRBV30 combines with J gene TRBJ2-2, with D perhaps matching TRBD1 (5 bases). The receptor was isolated from a woman aged 25 to 39 in good health and CMV-seronegative. The specimen sequenced was PBMCs. The CDR3 coding sequence is TGTGCCTGGACCCTAGGGGTCTTTAACACCGGGGAGCTGTTTTTT. It yields the protein CAWTLGVFNTGELFF.